The entry below gives a single T cell receptor (beta chain) sequence along with its context. The target antigen is unknown. V was pared by 5 bases and J by 4 bases, with 8 bases of the junction left unmatched. CDR1 is LNHDA and CDR2 is SQIVND in the germline V gene (reference sequence). The CDR3 extends over 16 amino acids. This sample is part of a study of graft-versus-host responses after intestinal transplantation. Background on the study: Anti-thymocyte globulin induction, then tacrolimus and steroids for about three years, went to all recipients.

Findings of the study overall: The study associated peak circulating GvH clone levels with early post-transplant HvG declines. Recipient bone marrow held GvH clones, some seen earlier in ileum or blood.

The starting material, graft tissue, was processed to release intraepithelial and lamina propria lymphocytes. This table comes from immunoSEQ multiplex PCR, and its TCRdb copy is limited to in-frame clones, with some not included. The data contain 11,000 to 15,000 clones, around 70% of them singletons. The sequencing used ileum tissue, collected 16 days after intestinal transplant. The genes are TRBV19 and TRBJ1-4, with TRBD1 matching 9 bases. The source of this sequence is a human patient who received an intestinal transplant, so some T cells may come from the graft donor. Written as DNA, the CDR3 is TGTGCCAGTAGTGACTACCCGGGACAGGGTAATGAAAAACTGTTTTTT. Amino acids: CASSDYPGQGNEKLFF.